This is a list of T cell receptor beta chains from one sample in a study of cytomegalovirus exposure and HLA in healthy donors. Sequencing was performed with immunoSEQ multiplex PCR; in TCRdb, only in-frame clones are kept and a portion is missing. The sample contains over 200,000 clones, around 80% of which appear only once. The sequenced sample consisted of PBMCs. Receptors were obtained from a male donor in good health and CMV-seronegative. The CDR3 runs from the conserved cysteine through the conserved F or W. Each record gives: D gene, V gene, J gene, CDR3 protein. A D gene is named only where the DNA matches it firmly.

d_call: TRBD1
v_call: TRBV9
j_call: TRBJ1-3
cdr3_aa: CASSARDRSSGNTIYF

d_call: TRBD1
v_call: TRBV27
j_call: TRBJ2-7
cdr3_aa: CASSLLTGSREQYF

d_call: -
v_call: TRBV29-1
j_call: TRBJ2-7
cdr3_aa: CSVAEGGGSSYEQYF

d_call: -
v_call: TRBV5-1
j_call: TRBJ2-5
cdr3_aa: CASSWKRGKETQYF

d_call: -
v_call: TRBV18
j_call: TRBJ2-3
cdr3_aa: CASSPEATTLRDTQYF

d_call: -
v_call: TRBV28
j_call: TRBJ2-7
cdr3_aa: CASSLSPSSEQYF

d_call: TRBD2
v_call: TRBV15
j_call: TRBJ2-1
cdr3_aa: CATSRDLGREGRNEQFF

d_call: TRBD1
v_call: TRBV6-5
j_call: TRBJ1-1
cdr3_aa: CASSPGQGNTEAFF

d_call: -
v_call: TRBV7-9
j_call: TRBJ2-7
cdr3_aa: CASSTQGAWSYEQYF

d_call: TRBD2
v_call: TRBV7-6
j_call: TRBJ2-1
cdr3_aa: CASSFSGLAGGGDEQFF

d_call: -
v_call: TRBV27
j_call: TRBJ2-7
cdr3_aa: CASSLEAGPFYEQYF

d_call: TRBD1
v_call: TRBV19
j_call: TRBJ1-5
cdr3_aa: CASSETGYSNQPQHF

d_call: -
v_call: TRBV11-2
j_call: TRBJ2-1
cdr3_aa: CASSTVGGSGHEQFF

d_call: TRBD1
v_call: TRBV27
j_call: TRBJ1-2
cdr3_aa: CASSQSTGGHYGYTF

d_call: TRBD2
v_call: TRBV7-6
j_call: TRBJ2-7
cdr3_aa: CASSLTSGISYEQYF

d_call: -
v_call: TRBV5-1
j_call: TRBJ2-3
cdr3_aa: CASSLEGEQYF

d_call: -
v_call: TRBV2
j_call: TRBJ2-7
cdr3_aa: CASSNRFSTQYF

d_call: -
v_call: TRBV7-3
j_call: TRBJ2-3
cdr3_aa: CASSSPATSGTQYF

d_call: TRBD2
v_call: TRBV9
j_call: TRBJ2-6
cdr3_aa: CASSRFGGGSSGANVLTF

d_call: TRBD1
v_call: TRBV7-3
j_call: TRBJ2-2
cdr3_aa: CASSLSRTGSGTGELFF

d_call: -
v_call: TRBV28
j_call: TRBJ2-4
cdr3_aa: CASSSIIGGDIQYF

d_call: -
v_call: TRBV18
j_call: TRBJ2-5
cdr3_aa: CASSRQTSRGEETQYF

d_call: TRBD1
v_call: TRBV28
j_call: TRBJ1-1
cdr3_aa: CASSFRDRGRFNTEAFF

d_call: -
v_call: TRBV6-5
j_call: TRBJ2-2
cdr3_aa: CASSPGRNTGELFF

d_call: TRBD1
v_call: TRBV6-5
j_call: TRBJ2-2
cdr3_aa: CAGSRQGPDTGELFF

d_call: TRBD1
v_call: TRBV15
j_call: TRBJ2-7
cdr3_aa: CATSRTGSLSYEQYF

d_call: TRBD2
v_call: TRBV27
j_call: TRBJ2-7
cdr3_aa: CASSSFTSGRIYEQYF

d_call: -
v_call: TRBV28
j_call: TRBJ2-3
cdr3_aa: CASSSGLTTDTQYF

d_call: -
v_call: TRBV27
j_call: TRBJ1-2
cdr3_aa: CASSLSRTGQRYGYTF

d_call: TRBD1
v_call: TRBV7-9
j_call: TRBJ2-7
cdr3_aa: CASSRGTAESYEQYF

d_call: -
v_call: TRBV5-1
j_call: TRBJ2-2
cdr3_aa: CASSLASEDTGELFF

d_call: TRBD2
v_call: TRBV6-5
j_call: TRBJ2-3
cdr3_aa: CASSYGLAEGDTQYF

d_call: -
v_call: TRBV18
j_call: TRBJ1-1
cdr3_aa: CASSPFMNTEAFF

d_call: TRBD1
v_call: TRBV9
j_call: TRBJ2-3
cdr3_aa: CASSLRDRATDTQYF

d_call: -
v_call: TRBV4-1
j_call: TRBJ2-1
cdr3_aa: CASSHLDIISYNEQFF

d_call: TRBD1
v_call: TRBV7-9
j_call: TRBJ1-2
cdr3_aa: CASSFGTGEGYTF

d_call: -
v_call: TRBV27
j_call: TRBJ2-1
cdr3_aa: CASSSGSSYNEQFF

d_call: TRBD2
v_call: TRBV28
j_call: TRBJ2-7
cdr3_aa: CASRFRGAMTSGLSSYEQYF

d_call: TRBD1
v_call: TRBV9
j_call: TRBJ1-4
cdr3_aa: CASSLSGQGTEKLFF

d_call: -
v_call: TRBV27
j_call: TRBJ2-6
cdr3_aa: CASRGTLSGANALTF

d_call: TRBD1
v_call: TRBV6-6
j_call: TRBJ2-2
cdr3_aa: CASRIIQGATGELFF

d_call: TRBD2
v_call: TRBV7-9
j_call: TRBJ2-5
cdr3_aa: CASSPGTSVQETQYF

d_call: -
v_call: TRBV7-2
j_call: TRBJ2-1
cdr3_aa: CASSPNSRSYNEQFF

d_call: TRBD1
v_call: TRBV2
j_call: TRBJ1-5
cdr3_aa: CASRPQGARSNQPQHF

d_call: -
v_call: TRBV19
j_call: TRBJ2-3
cdr3_aa: CASTLTVTDTQYF

d_call: -
v_call: TRBV5-1
j_call: TRBJ2-1
cdr3_aa: CASSPVTGSSYNEQFF

d_call: TRBD1
v_call: TRBV25-1
j_call: TRBJ2-5
cdr3_aa: CASSVTGVETQYF

d_call: TRBD2
v_call: TRBV18
j_call: TRBJ2-1
cdr3_aa: CASSQQASGYNEQFF

d_call: TRBD1
v_call: TRBV25-1
j_call: TRBJ2-3
cdr3_aa: CASSEDRVSTDTQYF

d_call: TRBD1
v_call: TRBV28
j_call: -
cdr3_aa: CASKPGQGGAYEQYF

d_call: -
v_call: TRBV28
j_call: TRBJ2-1
cdr3_aa: CASWGGAIYNEQFF

d_call: TRBD1
v_call: TRBV13
j_call: TRBJ1-2
cdr3_aa: CASSLWDRGEGYTF

d_call: TRBD2
v_call: TRBV27
j_call: TRBJ2-6
cdr3_aa: CASSPLAGGGFSGANVLTF

d_call: -
v_call: TRBV19
j_call: TRBJ1-5
cdr3_aa: CATRRGVGSPQHF